This T cell receptor beta chain was sequenced for a study of cytomegalovirus exposure and HLA in healthy donors. Germline V gives CDR1 LNHDA, CDR2 SQIVND (reference sequence). The CDR3 has 14 amino acids. The ends lost 5 bases at V and 5 bases at J; junction bases unmatched: 6. The PCR had 60 Vbeta and 13 Jbeta primers. Assay: immunoSEQ multiplex PCR; the TCRdb copy retains only in-frame clones and omits some. The sample has over 110,000 clones, 82% seen once. The sample consisted of PBMCs. This rearrangement joins TRBV19 to TRBJ2-1; 7 bases are a match to TRBD2. This TCR was sampled from a male donor in good health and CMV-seronegative. The CDR3, as DNA: TGTGCCAGTAGTCCGCTAGCGGCCCACAATGAGCAGTTCTTC. This encodes CASSPLAAHNEQFF.